Reported below is one TCR beta chain. This entry is derived from a study of blood T cell repertoires in COVID-19. Germline V gives CDR1 MDHEN, CDR2 SYDVKM. This CDR3 contains 15 residues. The junction had 5 bases not matched to a gene; V was cut back by 3 bases and J by 9 bases. Clones were sequenced by immunoSEQ multiplex PCR, and TCRdb holds only the in-frame ones, with some missing. This table has tens of thousands of clones, approximately 86% appearing once. Source material: peripheral blood. This receptor was identified in a male donor with acute or convalescent COVID-19. The chain couples TRBV28 to TRBJ2-1; 13 bases map to TRBD2. The CDR3 sequence is CASSFTSGGAGEQFF. The CDR3, as DNA: TGTGCCAGCAGTTTCACTAGCGGGGGGGCTGGTGAGCAGTTCTTC.